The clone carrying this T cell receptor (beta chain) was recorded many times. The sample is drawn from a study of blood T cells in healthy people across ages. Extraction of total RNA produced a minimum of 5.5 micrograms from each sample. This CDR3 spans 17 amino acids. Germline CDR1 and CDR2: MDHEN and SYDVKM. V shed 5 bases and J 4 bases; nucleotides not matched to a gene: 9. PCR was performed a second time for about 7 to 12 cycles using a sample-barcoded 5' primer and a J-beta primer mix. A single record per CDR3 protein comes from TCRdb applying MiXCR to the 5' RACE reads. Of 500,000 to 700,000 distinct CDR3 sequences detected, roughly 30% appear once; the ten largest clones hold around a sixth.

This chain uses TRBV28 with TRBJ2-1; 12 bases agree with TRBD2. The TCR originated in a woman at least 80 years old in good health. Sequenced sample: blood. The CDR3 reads CASSHSGTSGRYNEQFF. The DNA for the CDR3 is TGTGCCAGCAGTCACTCCGGGACTAGCGGGCGATACAATGAGCAGTTCTTC. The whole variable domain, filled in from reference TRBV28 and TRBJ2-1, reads DVKVTQSSRYLVKRTGEKVFLECVQDMDHENMFWYRQDPGLGLRLIYFSYDVKMKEKGDIPEGYSVSREKKERFSLILESASTNQTSMYLCASSHSGTSGRYNEQFFGPGTRLTVL.